What follows are 19 T cell receptor beta chains derived from one specimen sequenced in a study of CD8 T cells in ankylosing spondylitis. TCRdb ran MiXCR on the 5' RACE reads and lists one entry per CDR3 protein. The table records fewer than 250,000 distinct CDR3 sequences, roughly a tenth of them present only once. Material: blood, either unsorted or a sorted T cell fraction (not recorded which). The source of these receptors is a male donor with ankylosing spondylitis or in good health (not recorded which).

This clonotype was counted ten times or more. J is TRBJ2-7 and V is TRBV20-1, with 10 positions matching TRBD2. CDR3 length: 16 amino acids. Germline V gene sequence: CDR1 DFQATT, CDR2 SNEGSKA (reference sequence). V shed 1 base, J shed 6 bases, and the junction held 12 bases outside the gene matches. This CDR3 is CSARGDSGGFGGEQYF. The CDR3 bases are TGCAGTGCTAGAGGGGATAGCGGGGGGTTCGGGGGCGAGCAGTACTTC.

This clonotype was seen ten or more times. This chain connects TRBV12-3 or TRBV12-4 to TRBJ2-5, with D possibly being TRBD1 (6 bases). The CDR3 covers 14 residues. Trimming removed 5 bases at V and 4 bases at J, with 14 bases between. The CDR3 DNA reads TGTGCCAGCAGTCGACAGACAGGTTCAGAGACCCAGTACTTC. It specifies CASSRQTGSETQYF.

This sequence joins TRBV19 and TRBJ2-2; 11 nucleotides line up with TRBD1. Germline CDR1 LNHDA, CDR2 SQIVND (reference sequence). This CDR3 has 13 amino acids. The CDR3 here is CAGGQGDTGELFF. CDR3 nucleotide sequence: TGTGCGGGGGGACAGGGGGACACCGGGGAGCTGTTTTTT.

This clonotype has just a few counts. The J gene is TRBJ2-5, the V gene TRBV29-1; perhaps TRBD1 as D (5 bases). Germline values: CDR1 SQVTM, CDR2 ANQGSEA. Between the trimmed V and J ends, which lost 0 bases and 5 bases, there was a span of 16 bases. This CDR3 region has 15 residues. The chain's CDR3 is CSVEDRGGDWETQYF. DNA of the CDR3: TGCAGCGTTGAAGATAGGGGCGGAGACTGGGAGACCCAGTACTTC. The entire variable domain, with the rest obtained from reference TRBV29-1 and TRBJ2-5, is as follows: SAVISQKPSRDICQRGTSLTIQCQVDSQVTMMFWYRQQPGQSLTLIATANQGSEATYESGFVIDKFPISRPNLTFSTLTVSNMSPEDSSIYLCSVEDRGGDWETQYFGPGTRLLVL.

The sample holds many counts of this clonotype. V usage is TRBV5-1 and J usage is TRBJ2-5; possibly TRBD1 or TRBD2 for D (5 bases each). The CDR3 length is 14 residues. Germline CDR1 SGHRS, CDR2 YFSETQ. Trimming left V 5 bases short and J 3 bases short, with 14 bases between. The CDR3 coding sequence is TGCGCCAGCAGATTTGGGCAGGGAGAAGAGACCCAGTACTTC. Translation: CASRFGQGEETQYF.

The chain combines TRBV5-1 with TRBJ1-1, with D perhaps TRBD1 (5 bases). V was cut by 3 bases and J by 8 bases, with 17 bases left in between. The germline V gene has CDR1 SGHRS and CDR2 YFSETQ. CDR3 length equals 14 residues. The CDR3 reads CASSSTQGRGEAFF. The CDR3 DNA reads TGCGCCAGCAGCTCAACCCAGGGACGGGGCGAAGCTTTCTTT.

This clonotype was picked up many times. This chain connects TRBV5-1 to TRBJ2-2, with D possibly TRBD2 on 6 matching bases. Germline V gene lookup returns CDR1 SGHRS and CDR2 YFSETQ. Trimming cost V 4 bases and J 4 bases, with 11 bases left between them. The CDR3 covers 14 residues. CDR3 amino acids: CASSPGTPTGELFF. For the CDR3, the DNA is TGCGCCAGCAGCCCCGGGACTCCCACCGGGGAGCTGTTTTTT.

This clonotype was counted many times. The CDR3 coding sequence is TGCAGTCCTCCGGGACAGGGTGGCGAGACCCAGTACTTC. It is translated as CSPPGQGGETQYF. The chain uses TRBV20-1 and TRBJ2-5; 9 positions match TRBD1. In germline, CDR1 is DFQATT, CDR2 SNEGSKA (reference sequence). This CDR3 comprises 13 residues. The trim removed 8 bases at V and 5 bases at J, leaving 9 bases unmatched.

V and J are TRBV5-6 and TRBJ2-7, with a tentative D call TRBD1 (6 bases). This CDR3 has 13 residues. V lost 5 bases and J lost 0, with 9 bases in between. CDR1 and CDR2 (germline): SGHDT, YYEEEE. The CDR3 sequence is CASSRQASYEQYF. Here the CDR3 DNA reads TGTGCCAGCAGTCGACAGGCCTCCTACGAGCAGTACTTC.

This clonotype came up many times. V and J are TRBV4-2 and TRBJ2-7, with D perhaps matching TRBD1 or TRBD2 (5 bases each). The V gene's germline CDR1 is LGHNA and CDR2 YNFKEQ. The CDR3 totals 15 residues. The V gene lost 6 bases and the J gene lost 0 bases, with 15 bases spanning the gap. In DNA, the CDR3 is TGTGCCAGCAGTCCATATGGGGGACCCTCCTACGAGCAGTACTTC. Translated, it gives CASSPYGGPSYEQYF.

Only a few counts were recorded for this clonotype. The chain joins TRBV2 to TRBJ2-6; 7 bases are shared with TRBD1. The ends lost 7 bases at V and 0 bases at J; junction bases unmatched: 3. The germline CDR1 and CDR2 sequences are SNHLY and FYNNEI. The CDR3 totals 15 residues. The CDR3 region has the DNA TGTGCCAGCATCCAGGGGGTCTCTGGGGCCAACGTCCTGACTTTC. It is translated as CASIQGVSGANVLTF.

The rearrangement uses TRBV6-1 and TRBJ2-5, with TRBD1 matching over 7 bases. V lost 6 bases and J lost 2; bases outside the gene matches: 12. Germline V gene data show CDR1 as MNHNS and CDR2 as SASEGT. This CDR3 comprises 16 residues. The CDR3 is CASRPRDRQGQETQYF. In DNA, the CDR3 is TGTGCCAGCAGACCCCGAGATAGACAGGGTCAAGAGACCCAGTACTTC.

This clonotype showed up just a few times. This rearrangement joins TRBV28 to TRBJ1-1; possible D gene TRBD1, 5 bases. Trimming stripped 3 bases from V and 0 bases from J, with 20 bases between. Germline CDR1 and CDR2: MDHEN and SYDVKM. The CDR3 runs to 18 residues. The DNA of the CDR3 is TGTGCCAGCAGTTTCGTGCCCCCGTCGGGGCCCCTGAACACTGAAGCTTTCTTT. Its translation is CASSFVPPSGPLNTEAFF.

This clonotype was counted many times. The V and J genes are TRBV5-1 and TRBJ2-2; 7 positions agree with TRBD2. Germline V lookup: CDR1 SGHRS, CDR2 YFSETQ. The CDR3 runs to 15 residues. The J segment lost 8 bases and the V segment lost 2 bases, leaving 9 bases of the junction unmatched. CDR3 loop: CASSFDGLVGGELFF. Written as DNA, the CDR3 is TGCGCCAGCAGCTTCGATGGACTAGTTGGAGGGGAGCTGTTTTTT.

This clonotype was counted ten times or more. The chain joins TRBV5-6 to TRBJ1-2; 8 bases fit TRBD1. The CDR3 covers 14 residues. After removal of 0 bases from V and 2 bases from J, the junction contained 0 bases not matched to a gene. CDR1 and CDR2 (germline): SGHDT, YYEEEE. CDR3 in amino acids: CASSLGTGNYGYTF. The CDR3 DNA sequence: TGTGCCAGCAGCTTGGGGACAGGGAACTATGGCTACACCTTC.

This clonotype was detected many times. This chain links TRBV9 with TRBJ1-5; D gene unclear. V dropped 4 bases and J dropped 0 bases, with 11 bases sitting between them. The CDR3 contains 15 residues. Germline CDR1 and CDR2: SGDLS and YYNGEE. This CDR3 reads CASSPSGHSNQPQHF. As DNA, the CDR3 is TGTGCCAGCAGCCCATCCGGGCATAGCAATCAGCCCCAGCATTTT.

This clonotype was seen ten or more times. CDR3 loop: CATTLSGTGVEKLFF. Here the CDR3 DNA reads TGTGCCACCACACTTTCCGGGACAGGGGTTGAAAAACTGTTTTTT. The chain joins TRBV15 to TRBJ1-4; TRBD1 matches 10 bases. The CDR3 is 15 amino acids. J lost 7 bases, V lost 7 bases, and 9 bases had no gene match. The germline V gene has CDR1 LNHNV and CDR2 YYDKDF (reference sequence).

This clonotype was counted only a few times. This chain uses TRBV20-1 with TRBJ1-5; D gene unclear. This CDR3 is built from 15 residues. The V end lost 5 bases, the J end lost 4 bases, and 18 bases lay between the germline ends. CDR1 is DFQATT and CDR2 is SNEGSKA in the germline V gene (reference sequence). The CDR3 loop is CSAPLSGLNNQPQHF. In nucleotides, the CDR3 is TGCAGTGCTCCCCTGAGCGGGCTAAATAATCAGCCCCAGCATTTT.

This clonotype was counted ten times or more. CDR3 amino acids: CASGHSRTGELFF. The DNA of the CDR3 is TGCGCCAGCGGCCACAGTAGAACCGGGGAGCTGTTTTTT. The chain has TRBV5-1 and TRBJ2-2; the D is unclear. The CDR3 length is 13 residues. The V gene's germline CDR1 is SGHRS and CDR2 YFSETQ. Trimming removed 7 bases from V and 5 bases from J, with 12 bases in between. Full variable domain (remainder filled in from reference TRBV5-1 and TRBJ2-2): KAGVTQTPRYLIKTRGQQVTLSCSPISGHRSVSWYQQTPGQGLQFLFEYFSETQRNKGNFPGRFSGRQFSNSRSEMNVSTLELGDSALYLCASGHSRTGELFFGEGSRLTVL.